This T cell receptor (beta chain) was observed in a study of cytomegalovirus exposure and HLA in healthy donors. Germline CDR1 is LGHNA and CDR2 is YSLEER. This CDR3 region has 15 residues. V lost 3 bases to trimming and J lost 3 bases; unmatched junction nucleotides: 3. Broader study findings: There were a few CMV-associated chains whose specificity for CMV antigens was confirmed in vitro. With DRB1 most and HLA-C fewest, TCR association rates differed between HLA loci in a later analysis. A later analysis reportedly found fewer N-insertions in an Asian-associated ancestry cluster than the approximately 670-donor mean. Among TCR beta chains, those listed as cytomegalovirus-associated numbered around 160.

60 Vbeta and 13 Jbeta primers were used in PCR. TCRdb's copy holds only in-frame clones and misses some; the assay was immunoSEQ multiplex PCR. Among some 150,000 clones listed, about 72% were seen once. About this clone: Its target is not known.

The TCR originated in a man aged 35-49 years in good health and CMV-seronegative. The chain links TRBV4-3 to TRBJ2-2, with 8 positions matching TRBD2. The sample consisted of PBMCs. CDR3 sequence (DNA): TGCGCCAGCAGCCAGGGACTAGGGGACACCGGGGAGCTGTTTTTT. This gives the protein CASSQGLGDTGELFF.